This TCR beta chain is drawn from a study of Graves' ophthalmopathy and Graves' hyperthyroidism (dated by TCRdb to 2016 to 2019). Turning to the overall study: Peripheral blood samples were taken at the time of initial diagnosis, before any treatment was given. TCR beta repertoire signatures were used to distinguish Graves' ophthalmopathy from Graves' hyperthyroidism and to predict progression to ophthalmopathy. In total, 135 blood samples were TCR-sequenced: 40 to 45 ophthalmopathy, 75 hyperthyroidism and approximately 17 hyperthyroidism-to-ophthalmopathy patients. To explore V-J signatures that distinguish ophthalmopathy from hyperthyroidism, a discovery set of more than 90 patients was enrolled, made up of under 50 with ophthalmopathy and roughly 55 with stable hyperthyroidism. For independent validation, a separate cohort was made up of approximately 18 hyperthyroidism patients plus 17 patients who later progressed from hyperthyroidism to ophthalmopathy. In roughly six hyperthyroidism patients, the T-cell repertoires found in thyroid tissue were compared with those found in blood. Following sampling, methimazole starting at 30 mg daily was administered to hyperthyroidism patients, and high-dose intravenous methylprednisolone was administered to ophthalmopathy patients. The 90 or so discovery patients were randomly split 7:3 into training and test sets. The full study reports these points: Most expanded thyroid clonotypes with frequency above 0.001 were also detected in blood, suggesting blood repertoires may reflect the thyroid immune response. In validation, the model predicted ophthalmopathy progression with over 60% sensitivity and around 72% specificity; roughly 12 predicted patients were CT-confirmed with GO in a median of about 7.1 months. No statistical method was used to predetermine the sample size, and group allocation was not hidden from the investigators. Ophthalmopathy was separated from stable hyperthyroidism by the 13-signature model with roughly 88% sensitivity and 81% to 83% specificity in cross-validation and with 80%/75% in the test set.

CDR1 and CDR2 are drawn from the germline V gene: SGHAT, FQNNGV. Including the terminal cysteine and phenylalanine, the CDR3 comprises 16 residues. Of the read, only the CDR3 DNA is kept; its 48 bases are in frame from base 1. This clonotype showed up just once. The antigen this receptor binds is unknown. It may be a read error: a sequence one base away is much more abundant. For repertoire sequencing, TCR beta CDR3 regions were amplified from RNA transcripts. HTBI primers and the Qiagen OneStep RT-PCR kit were used in a first-round RT-PCR, which was followed by a second-round multiplex PCR, size selection and purification. Sequencing of the libraries was carried out on an Illumina HiSeq2000 in paired-end mode with 100 bp reads. The published analysis was carried out like this. SOAPnuke was used to process the reads, throwing out any read that had adapters, had uncalled bases, had a mean Phred below 15, or lacked an exact constant-primer or identifier match. COPE v1.2.5 was used to merge high-quality paired reads. Each unique nucleotide sequence was defined as a clonotype, and clonotypes were aligned to IMGT TRB V, D and J references with MiTCR v1.1. The analysis was limited to V-J combinations with a frequency above 0.0001, which together covered 98% to 99.2% of repertoires. For each V-J combination, a TCR clonal expansion and chaos score was defined as F50 clonal expansion divided by the chaos observed in the TCRdist matrix. Welch's t-statistics and random forest were used to reduce the features to 10 to 15 V-J combinations, which were then used as input to a naive Bayes classifier. The Morisita-Horn index was used to measure how similar the thyroid and blood repertoires were. Using fastp trimming at Q25 and MiXCR clonotype assembly, TCRdb reanalyzed the public sequencing data and kept in-frame beta chains. All rows with the same CDR3 protein become a single entry with the most common DNA and genes. V and J calls and clone size were set by TCRdb, not the authors. Counted in this sample were approximately 380,000 distinct CDR3 sequences; 20% to 25% of them appeared once. Around 3% of the sample rests with the top ten.

Stable hyperthyroidism was defined as no progression to ophthalmopathy within 18 months of follow-up. Hyperthyroidism patients were newly diagnosed, with disease duration under 2 months, and aged 18 to 65 years. Patients with other autoimmune diseases, uncontrolled infections, pregnancy or lactation were excluded. Clinical symptoms, serum thyroxine, TRAb, thyroid ultrasound and orbital computed tomography were used for diagnosis. Using Ficoll-Paque density gradient centrifugation, PBMCs were isolated from 8.5 to 10 ml of fresh peripheral blood. Total RNA was extracted with Trizol reagent and quality-checked on an Agilent 2100 Bioanalyzer.

Source material: peripheral blood. The source of this sequence is a woman between 18 and 29 years old with stable Graves' hyperthyroidism. Donor details come from another sample of the same person, matched by shared clones. Recombination linked TRBV11-2 to TRBJ2-5; 13 central nucleotides agree with TRBD2. The CDR3 region reads CASGLLTSGRWETQYF. The nucleotides are TGTGCCAGCGGCTTATTGACTAGCGGGAGGTGGGAGACCCAGTACTTC.